The sequence of this T cell receptor (beta chain) was determined in a study of cytomegalovirus exposure and HLA in healthy donors. About the study: Approximately 200 million T cells yielded some 120 million unique TCR beta sequences in earlier analysis. Around 78 million unique TCRs, all from HLA-typed donors, were included in an early release of the data. Study observations and caveats: Earlier results showed most TCR beta V segments being productive about 87% or about 30% of the time. Presence/absence analyses supposed approximately even sequencing depth among donors.

The V and J ends lost 10 bases and 1 base, in that order; junction bases with no gene match: 8. This CDR3 spans 14 amino acids. Germline CDR1 reads MNHNY; CDR2 reads SVGAGI (reference sequence). As for this clone: Its target is not known.

The study ran its PCR with 60 Vbeta and 13 Jbeta primers. The data were produced by immunoSEQ multiplex PCR, yet TCRdb's version contains in-frame clones alone and is incomplete. There are 150,000 to 200,000 clones in the sample; about 80% occur only once, and around 7.3% lies in the top ten. The sequence was obtained from a young man in good health and CMV-seropositive. The sample was PBMCs. The V gene is TRBV6-6, the J gene TRBJ2-5; 8 bases fit TRBD1. The CDR3 spells CATLKDRAQETQYF. Here the CDR3 DNA reads TGTGCCACCCTAAAGGACAGGGCCCAAGAGACCCAGTACTTC.